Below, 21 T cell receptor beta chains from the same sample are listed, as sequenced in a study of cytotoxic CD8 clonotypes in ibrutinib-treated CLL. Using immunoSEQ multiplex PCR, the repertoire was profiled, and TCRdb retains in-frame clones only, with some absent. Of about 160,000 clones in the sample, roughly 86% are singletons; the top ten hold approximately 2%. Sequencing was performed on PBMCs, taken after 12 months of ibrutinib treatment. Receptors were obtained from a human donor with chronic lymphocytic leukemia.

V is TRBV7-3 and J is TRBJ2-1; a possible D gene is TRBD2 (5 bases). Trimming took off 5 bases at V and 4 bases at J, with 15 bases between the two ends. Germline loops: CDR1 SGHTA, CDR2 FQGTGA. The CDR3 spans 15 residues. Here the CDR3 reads CASSPGISRYNEQFF. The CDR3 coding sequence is TGTGCCAGCAGCCCCGGGATCTCTAGGTACAATGAGCAGTTCTTC.

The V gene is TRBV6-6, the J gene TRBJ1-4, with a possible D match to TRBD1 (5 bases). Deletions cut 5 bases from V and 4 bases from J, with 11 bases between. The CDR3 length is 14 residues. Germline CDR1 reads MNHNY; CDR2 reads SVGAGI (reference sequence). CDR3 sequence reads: CASSPQGRNEKLFF. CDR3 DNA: TGTGCCAGCAGTCCCCAGGGCCGTAATGAAAAACTGTTTTTT.

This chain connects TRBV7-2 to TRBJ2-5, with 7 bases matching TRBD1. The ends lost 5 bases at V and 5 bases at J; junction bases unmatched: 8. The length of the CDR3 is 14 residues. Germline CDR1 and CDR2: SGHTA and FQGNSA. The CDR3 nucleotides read TGTGCCAGCAGCGTGACAGGGATAGGGGAGACCCAGTACTTC. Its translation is CASSVTGIGETQYF.

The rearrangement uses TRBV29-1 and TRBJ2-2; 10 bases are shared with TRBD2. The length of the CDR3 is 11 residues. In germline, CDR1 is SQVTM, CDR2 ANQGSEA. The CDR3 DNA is TGCGGGACTAGCGTTATCGGGGAGCTGTTTTTT. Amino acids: CGTSVIGELFF.

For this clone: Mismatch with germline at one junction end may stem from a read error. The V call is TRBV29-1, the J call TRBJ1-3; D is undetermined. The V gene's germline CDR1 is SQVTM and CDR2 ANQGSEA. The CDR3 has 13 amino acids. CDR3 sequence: CNVVGNSGNTIYF. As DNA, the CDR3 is TGCAACGTTGTAGGGAACTCTGGAAACACCATATATTTT.

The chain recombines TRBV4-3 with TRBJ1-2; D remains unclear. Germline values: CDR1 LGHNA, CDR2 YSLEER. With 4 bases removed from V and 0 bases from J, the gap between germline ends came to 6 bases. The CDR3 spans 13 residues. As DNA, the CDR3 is TGCGCCAGCAGCCTTAGAGCTAACTATGGCTACACCTTC. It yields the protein CASSLRANYGYTF.

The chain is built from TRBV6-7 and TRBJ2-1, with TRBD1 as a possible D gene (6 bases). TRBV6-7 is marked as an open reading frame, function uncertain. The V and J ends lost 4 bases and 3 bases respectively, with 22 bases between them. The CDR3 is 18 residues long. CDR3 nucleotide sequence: TGTGCCAGCAGTTCGGGACAAGCCCACCTACCCAGCTACAATGAGCAGTTCTTC. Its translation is CASSSGQAHLPSYNEQFF.

The chain's CDR3 is CASSYGLAGYYEQYF. The CDR3 nucleotides read TGTGCCAGCAGCTACGGATTAGCGGGATACTACGAGCAGTACTTC. The gene calls are TRBV11-2 and TRBJ2-7; TRBD2 matches at 8 bases. The CDR3 covers 15 residues. Germline loops: CDR1 SGHAT, CDR2 FQNNGV. V gave up 4 bases and J gave up 3 bases; unmatched junction bases: 8.

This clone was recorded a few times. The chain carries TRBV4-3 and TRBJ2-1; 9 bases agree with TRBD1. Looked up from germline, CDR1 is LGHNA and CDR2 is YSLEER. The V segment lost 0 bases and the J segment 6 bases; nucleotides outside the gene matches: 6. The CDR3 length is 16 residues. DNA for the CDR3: TGCGCCAGCAGCCAAGACGGGACAGGGAGTACCAATGAGCAGTTCTTC. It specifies CASSQDGTGSTNEQFF.

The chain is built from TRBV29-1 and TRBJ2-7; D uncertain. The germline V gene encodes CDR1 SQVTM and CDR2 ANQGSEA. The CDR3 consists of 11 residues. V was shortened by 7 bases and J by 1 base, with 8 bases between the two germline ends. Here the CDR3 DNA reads TGCAGCGGGACGGAATCCTACGAGCAGTACTTC. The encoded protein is CSGTESYEQYF.

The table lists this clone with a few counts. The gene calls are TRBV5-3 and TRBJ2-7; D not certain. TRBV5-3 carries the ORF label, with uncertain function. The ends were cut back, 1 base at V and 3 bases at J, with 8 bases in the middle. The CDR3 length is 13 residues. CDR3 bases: TGTGCCAGAAGCTTGACTGGAATCTACGAGCAGTACTTC. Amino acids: CARSLTGIYEQYF.

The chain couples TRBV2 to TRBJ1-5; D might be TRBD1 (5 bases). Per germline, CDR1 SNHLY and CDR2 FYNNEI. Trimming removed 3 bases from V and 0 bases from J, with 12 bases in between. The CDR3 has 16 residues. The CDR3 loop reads CASSDDSPFSNQPQHF. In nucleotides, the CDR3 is TGTGCCAGCAGTGATGACAGTCCATTTAGCAATCAGCCCCAGCATTTT.

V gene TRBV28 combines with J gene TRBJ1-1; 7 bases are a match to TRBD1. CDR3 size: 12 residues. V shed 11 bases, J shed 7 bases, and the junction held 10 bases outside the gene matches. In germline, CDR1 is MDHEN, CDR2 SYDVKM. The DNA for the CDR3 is TGTGCCGGTTCCAGGGGGTCGAGTGAAGCTTTCTTT. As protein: CAGSRGSSEAFF.

The chain's CDR3 is CASSLASGQETQYF. The DNA for the CDR3 is TGTGCCAGCAGCTTAGCTAGCGGCCAGGAGACCCAGTACTTC. The genes are TRBV7-9 and TRBJ2-5, with D perhaps TRBD2 (6 bases). Per the germline V gene, CDR1 is SEHNR and CDR2 is FQNEAQ (reference sequence). The V gene lost 0 bases and the J gene lost 5 bases, with 10 bases spanning the gap. The length of the CDR3 is 14 residues. Drawing the rest from reference TRBV7-9 and TRBJ2-5, the complete variable domain is DTGVSQNPRHKITKRGQNVTFRCDPISEHNRLYWYRQTLGQGPEFLTYFQNEAQLEKSRLLSDRFSAERPKGSFSTLEIQRTEQGDSAMYLCASSLASGQETQYFGPGTRLLVL.

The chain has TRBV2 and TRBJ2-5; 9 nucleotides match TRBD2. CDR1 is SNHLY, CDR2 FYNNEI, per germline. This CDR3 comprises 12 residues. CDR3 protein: CGAGGPQETQYF. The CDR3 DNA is TGTGGGGCGGGAGGGCCTCAAGAGACCCAGTACTTC.

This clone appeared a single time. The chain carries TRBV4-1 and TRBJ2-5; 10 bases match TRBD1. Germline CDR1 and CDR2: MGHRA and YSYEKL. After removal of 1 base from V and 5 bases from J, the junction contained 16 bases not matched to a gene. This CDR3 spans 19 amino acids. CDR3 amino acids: CASSQGRGSGTGVRETQYF. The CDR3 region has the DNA TGCGCCAGCAGCCAAGGCCGTGGCTCCGGGACAGGGGTTCGGGAGACCCAGTACTTC.

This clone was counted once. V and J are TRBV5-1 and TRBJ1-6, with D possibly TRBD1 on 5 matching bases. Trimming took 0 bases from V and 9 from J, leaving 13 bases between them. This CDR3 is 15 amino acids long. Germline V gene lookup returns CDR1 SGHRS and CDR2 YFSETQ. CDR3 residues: CASSLAAGSSSPLHF. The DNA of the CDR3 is TGCGCCAGCAGCTTGGCGGCAGGGTCGAGTTCACCCCTCCACTTT. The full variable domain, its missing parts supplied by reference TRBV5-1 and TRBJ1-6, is KAGVTQTPRYLIKTRGQQVTLSCSPISGHRSVSWYQQTPGQGLQFLFEYFSETQRNKGNFPGRFSGRQFSNSRSEMNVSTLELGDSALYLCASSLAAGSSSPLHFGNGTRLTVT.

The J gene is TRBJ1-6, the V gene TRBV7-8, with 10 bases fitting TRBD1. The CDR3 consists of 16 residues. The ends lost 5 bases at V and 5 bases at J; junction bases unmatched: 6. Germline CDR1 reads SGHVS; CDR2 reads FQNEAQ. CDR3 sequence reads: CASSTRTGGNNSPLHF. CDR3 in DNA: TGTGCCAGCAGCACCCGGACAGGGGGGAATAATTCACCCCTCCACTTT.

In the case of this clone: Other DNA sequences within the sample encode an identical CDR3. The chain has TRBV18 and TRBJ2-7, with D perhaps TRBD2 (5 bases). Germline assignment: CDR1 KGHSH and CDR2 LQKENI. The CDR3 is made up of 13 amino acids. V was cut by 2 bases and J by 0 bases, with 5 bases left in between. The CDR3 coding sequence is TGTGCCAGCTCACCAGGGAGCTCCTACGAGCAGTACTTC. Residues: CASSPGSSYEQYF.

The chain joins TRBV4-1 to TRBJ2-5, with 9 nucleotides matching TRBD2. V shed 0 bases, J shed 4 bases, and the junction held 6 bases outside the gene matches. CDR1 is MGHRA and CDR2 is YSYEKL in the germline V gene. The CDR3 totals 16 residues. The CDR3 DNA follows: TGCGCCAGCAGCCAAGATTGGGGCGGGAGGGGAGAGACCCAGTACTTC. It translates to CASSQDWGGRGETQYF.

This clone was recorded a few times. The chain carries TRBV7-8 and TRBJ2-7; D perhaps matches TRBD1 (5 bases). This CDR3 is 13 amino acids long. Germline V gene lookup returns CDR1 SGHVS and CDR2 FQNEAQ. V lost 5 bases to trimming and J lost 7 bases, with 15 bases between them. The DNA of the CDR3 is TGTGCCAGCAGCGGATTTGGGGCAGGGGAGCAGTACTTC. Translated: CASSGFGAGEQYF.